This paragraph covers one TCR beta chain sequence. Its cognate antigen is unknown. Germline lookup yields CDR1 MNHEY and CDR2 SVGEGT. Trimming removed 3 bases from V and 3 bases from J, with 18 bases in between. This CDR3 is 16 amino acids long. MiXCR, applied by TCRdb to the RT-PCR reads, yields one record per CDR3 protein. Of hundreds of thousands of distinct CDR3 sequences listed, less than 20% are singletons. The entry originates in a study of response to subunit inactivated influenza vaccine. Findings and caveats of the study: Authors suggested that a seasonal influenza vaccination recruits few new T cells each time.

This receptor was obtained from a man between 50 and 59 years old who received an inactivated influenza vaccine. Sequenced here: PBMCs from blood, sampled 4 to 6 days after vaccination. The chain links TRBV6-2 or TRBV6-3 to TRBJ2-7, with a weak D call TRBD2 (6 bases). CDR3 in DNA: TGTGCCAGCAGTTATACGCTCCCGGGACTCTACTACGAGCAGTACTTC. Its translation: CASSYTLPGLYYEQYF.